This T cell receptor (beta chain) was documented in a study of CD8 T cells in Susac syndrome (dated by TCRdb to about 2019). A note on the overall study: Among the Susac syndrome patients who were sequenced, clinically active disease was present in about 6 and clinical remission was observed in roughly eight. At blood withdrawal, Susac syndrome patients were either therapy-naive, taking corticosteroids (in some cases with IVIg as well), or taking IVIg alone. Whether CD8+ T cell activation and differentiation in Susac syndrome was antigen driven was tested using repertoire sequencing.

Peripheral blood CD8+ and CD4+ T cells from healthy donors, Susac syndrome patients and multiple sclerosis patients were profiled by high-throughput TCR beta sequencing. Recently defined diagnostic criteria for definite or probable disease were met by the Susac syndrome patients. Bulk CD8+ and CD4+ T cells were purified magnetically by negative isolation, whereas CD8+ TEMRA cells were enriched by FACS. Blood was collected in EDTA tubes and processed within 24 hours, with PBMCs isolated through density gradient centrifugation. PBMCs intended for TCR sequencing were cryopreserved in liquid nitrogen and thawed later in a water bath at 37 degrees C. A purity of at least 90% was achieved for sorted or isolated CD4+, CD8+ and CD8+ TEMRA cells. Taken from cysteine to phenylalanine, the CDR3 has 13 residues. Only the CDR3 DNA stays, 39 bases, in frame from base 1. Trimming at the junction amounts to 6 bases on V and 2 bases on J, and the germline ends lie 8 bases apart. For CDR1 and CDR2, the germline V gene (reference sequence) lists SSHAT and FNYEAQ.

RNA was extracted using the RNeasy kit, and about 0.5 to 1 ug of the RNA was reverse transcribed with random hexamers. The immunoSEQ multiplex PCR assay, covering 54 Vbeta and 13 Jbeta segments, was used to amplify TCR beta CDR3 regions. To correct PCR amplification bias, a synthetic template baseline was used for both primer optimization and computational correction. The authors' analysis ran thus. Only productive sequences were kept, with reads annotated to V, D and J genes according to IMGT and analyzed in immunoSEQ Analyzer. Clonality was calculated as one minus the Shannon entropy normalized by log2 of the number of productive unique sequences. Public and private clones were assessed among the 100 most prevalent clones of each patient and control. Susac-specific clones were defined as absent from healthy and MS cohorts, 1052 published viral clones and other ImmuneACCESS disease sequences. Using fastp trimming at Q25 and MiXCR clonotype assembly, TCRdb reanalyzed the public sequencing data and kept in-frame beta chains. Rows are unified per CDR3 protein, each entry keeping the most common DNA and genes. TCRdb, rather than the study authors, made the V and J calls. The sample profile shows about 190,000 distinct CDR3 sequences; roughly 95% of them were found once. The ten largest clonotypes hold 0.098% of the sample.

Comments on this clonotype: Its recognized antigen is unknown. Qualities for individual bases were not recorded, and no much larger clone is one base off.

Beyond this particular receptor, the publication reports: The TCR sequencing and HLA analysis was acknowledged to have included a relatively small number of individuals. In patients with Susac syndrome, the CD4+ T cell repertoire showed no detectable clonal expansion.

The rearranged chain carries TRBV7-7 and TRBJ2-1, with the D gene call left open. The origin of this receptor is a human donor with Susac syndrome. Source material: CD4+ T cells from PBMCs. This receptor carries the CDR3 CASSQIPYNEQFF. The sequence in DNA is TGTGCCAGCAGTCAAATTCCCTACAATGAGCAGTTCTTC.